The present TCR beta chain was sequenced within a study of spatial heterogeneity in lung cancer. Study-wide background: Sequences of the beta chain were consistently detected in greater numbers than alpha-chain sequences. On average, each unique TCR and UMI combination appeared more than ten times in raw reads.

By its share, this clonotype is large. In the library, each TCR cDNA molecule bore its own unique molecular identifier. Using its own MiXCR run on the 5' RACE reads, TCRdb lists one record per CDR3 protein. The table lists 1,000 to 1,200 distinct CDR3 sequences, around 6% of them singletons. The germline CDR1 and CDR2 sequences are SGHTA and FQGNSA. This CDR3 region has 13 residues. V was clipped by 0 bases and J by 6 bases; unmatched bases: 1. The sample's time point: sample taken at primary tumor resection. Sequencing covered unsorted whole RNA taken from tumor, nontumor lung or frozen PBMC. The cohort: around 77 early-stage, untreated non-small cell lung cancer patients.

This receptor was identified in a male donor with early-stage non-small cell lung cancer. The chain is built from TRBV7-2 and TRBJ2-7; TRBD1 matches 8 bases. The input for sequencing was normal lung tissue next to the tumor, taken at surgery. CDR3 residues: CASSLATGGEQYF. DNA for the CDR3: TGTGCCAGCAGCTTAGCTACAGGGGGCGAGCAGTACTTC. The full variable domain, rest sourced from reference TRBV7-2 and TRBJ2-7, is GAGVSQSPSNKVTEKGKDVELRCDPISGHTALYWYRQSLGQGLEFLIYFQGNSAPDKSGLPSDRFSAERTGGSVSTLTIQRTQQEDSAVYLCASSLATGGEQYFGPGTRLTVT.